Below are 14 T cell receptor beta chains sequenced from a single sample in a study of tumor-infiltrating lymphocytes in localized non-small cell lung cancer. The assay was immunoSEQ multiplex PCR, and TCRdb's table has in-frame clones only and misses some. The repertoire holds 8,500 to 9,500 clones, with about 80% as singletons. Material for sequencing was uninvolved lung tissue not adjacent to the tumor. The receptor source for this set is a human donor with non-small cell lung cancer.

The chain employs TRBV6-5 and TRBJ2-3, with D perhaps matching TRBD1 (5 bases). The V gene lost 0 bases and the J gene lost 3 bases, with 10 bases spanning the gap. This CDR3 comprises 15 residues. CDR1 MNHEY and CDR2 SVGAGI come from the germline V gene. The chain's CDR3 is CASSYSNDRTDTQYF. The DNA of the CDR3 is TGTGCCAGCAGTTACTCGAATGACAGAACAGATACGCAGTATTTT.

This chain connects TRBV7-2 to TRBJ2-7; TRBD1 matches 8 bases. Trimming at V came to 4 bases and at J to 5 bases, leaving 10 bases not matched to a gene. Germline V CDR1 and CDR2: SGHTA, FQGNSA. CDR3 length: 15 residues. CDR3 sequence reads: CASSSGTGVLDEQYF. The CDR3 DNA sequence: TGTGCCAGCAGCTCCGGGACAGGAGTTCTGGACGAGCAGTACTTC.

The chain joins TRBV19 to TRBJ2-5; 9 bases map to TRBD2. V was pared by 5 bases and J by 2 bases, with 9 bases of the junction left unmatched. CDR1 and CDR2 from the germline V gene are LNHDA and SQIVND (reference sequence). The CDR3 length is 16 residues. CDR3 in amino acids: CASSSISGSRQETQYF. DNA of the CDR3: TGTGCCAGTAGTTCGATTAGCGGGAGTAGACAAGAGACCCAGTACTTC. Filled out from reference TRBV19 and TRBJ2-5, the complete variable domain reads DGGITQSPKYLFRKEGQNVTLSCEQNLNHDAMYWYRQDPGQGLRLIYYSQIVNDFQKGDIAEGYSVSREKKESFPLTVTSAQKNPTAFYLCASSSISGSRQETQYFGPGTRLLVL.

V is TRBV7-9 and J is TRBJ1-1; D call uncertain. Trimming took 4 bases from V and 8 from J, leaving 8 bases between them. This CDR3 has 11 residues. CDR1 and CDR2 from the germline V gene are SEHNR and FQNEAQ (reference sequence). This chain's CDR3 is CASSSSSEAFF. CDR3 DNA: TGTGCCAGCAGCTCATCCTCGGAAGCTTTCTTT. Using reference TRBV7-9 and TRBJ1-1 for the parts outside the CDR3, the full variable domain is DTGVSQNPRHKITKRGQNVTFRCDPISEHNRLYWYRQTLGQGPEFLTYFQNEAQLEKSRLLSDRFSAERPKGSFSTLEIQRTEQGDSAMYLCASSSSSEAFFGQGTRLTVV.

The gene calls are TRBV19 and TRBJ1-1, with D possibly being TRBD1 (5 bases). Trimming pared 7 bases from V and 0 bases from J, leaving 15 bases between. This CDR3 has 15 residues. Germline V lookup: CDR1 LNHDA, CDR2 SQIVND (reference sequence). The CDR3 bases are TGTGCCAGTATCATGCGCAGGGACGTGAACACTGAAGCTTTCTTT. Protein product: CASIMRRDVNTEAFF.

This chain connects TRBV11-2 to TRBJ2-6, with D unresolved. V lost 2 bases to trimming and J lost 0 bases, with 17 bases between them. CDR1 SGHAT and CDR2 FQNNGV come from the germline V gene. The CDR3 covers 19 residues. CDR3 in amino acids: CASSLFIPLGYSGANVLTF. The CDR3 nucleotides read TGTGCCAGCAGCTTATTCATACCCCTGGGTTACTCTGGGGCCAACGTCCTGACTTTC.

This chain joins TRBV13 and TRBJ1-1; 9 bases map to TRBD1. The CDR3 is made up of 14 amino acids. From germline, CDR1 is PRHDT and CDR2 FYEKMQ (reference sequence). V shed 3 bases and J 7 bases; nucleotides not matched to a gene: 6. The CDR3, as DNA: TGTGCCAGCAGCTTCGGACAGGGGCTGGGTGAAGCTTTCTTT. It codes for CASSFGQGLGEAFF.

This clone was counted a few times. V gene TRBV5-1 combines with J gene TRBJ1-4; no firm D call. The ends were cut back, 1 base at V and 8 bases at J, with 12 bases in the middle. The CDR3 totals 14 residues. Germline V CDR1 and CDR2: SGHRS, YFSETQ. The CDR3, as DNA: TGCGCCAGCAGCTTGTCCGTCAGTGGAGAAAAACTGTTTTTT. The encoded protein is CASSLSVSGEKLFF.

This rearrangement joins TRBV5-1 to TRBJ1-5; D is undetermined. Trimming left V 2 bases short and J 6 bases short, with 9 bases between. CDR1 is SGHRS and CDR2 is YFSETQ in the germline V gene. This CDR3 is built from 13 residues. The CDR3 reads CASSFGVSQPQHF. CDR3 nucleotide sequence: TGCGCCAGCAGCTTCGGGGTATCTCAGCCCCAGCATTTT.

The rearrangement joins TRBV28 to TRBJ2-6; weak D call: TRBD2 (6 bases). Germline CDR1 and CDR2: MDHEN and SYDVKM. V was clipped by 3 bases and J by 4 bases, with 13 bases between them. The CDR3 contains 16 residues. The CDR3 coding sequence is TGTGCCAGCAGTTTCCAGCGGGCGGGCGGGGCCAACGTCCTGACTTTC. It encodes CASSFQRAGGANVLTF.

The genes are TRBV2 and TRBJ2-1; D assignment may be TRBD1 or TRBD2 (5 bases each). The V gene lost 5 bases and the J gene lost 6 bases, with 8 bases spanning the gap. The CDR3 extends over 12 amino acids. Germline V gives CDR1 SNHLY, CDR2 FYNNEI. Written as DNA, the CDR3 is TGTGCCAGCAGTCGGGACGGCAATGAGCAGTTCTTC. Its translation: CASSRDGNEQFF.

V usage is TRBV19 and J usage is TRBJ1-2; unclear D gene. CDR1 is LNHDA and CDR2 is SQIVND in the germline V gene (reference sequence). This CDR3 is 14 amino acids long. V was cut by 6 bases and J by 1 base, with 12 bases left in between. The CDR3 bases are TGTGCCAGTAGGATTCGGGCCCTTAACTATGGCTACACCTTC. Its protein is CASRIRALNYGYTF.

The chain uses TRBV11-3 and TRBJ2-1; TRBD2 might be the D (6 bases). Germline-derived CDR1 and CDR2 are SGHNT and YENEEA. V lost 4 bases to trimming and J lost 6 bases, with 16 bases between them. The CDR3 covers 15 residues. Here the CDR3 reads CASSSDYPRPNEQFF. CDR3 DNA: TGTGCCAGCAGCTCGGACTATCCACGTCCCAATGAGCAGTTCTTC.

This chain joins TRBV6-5 and TRBJ1-5; D ambiguous. The V end was cut by 5 bases, the J end by 3 bases, with 8 bases between. The germline V gene encodes CDR1 MNHEY and CDR2 SVGAGI. The length of the CDR3 is 13 residues. CDR3 residues: CASSNGPNQPQHF. The CDR3 nucleotides are TGTGCCAGCAGTAACGGACCCAATCAGCCCCAGCATTTT.